Sample share makes the clone carrying this T cell receptor beta chain medium-sized. This sample was included in a study of metastatic and nonmetastatic thyroid tumors. MiXCR reprocessed the PCR reads for TCRdb. The sample lists 15,000 to 20,000 clones, 29% seen once, with roughly 13% in the top ten. Thyroid surgery was performed in patients who had received no treatment beforehand. The length of the CDR3 is 14 residues. J was trimmed by 3 bases and V by 6 bases; bases with no gene match: 7. The germline V gene has CDR1 MNHEY and CDR2 SVGEGT. This chain uses TRBV6-2 or TRBV6-3 with TRBJ2-7, with 8 positions matching TRBD1. Sample: tumor tissue. The source is a female donor with papillary thyroid cancer or a benign thyroid nodule (not recorded which). Some clones in this sample may be carry-over from other donors' samples. CDR3 in DNA: TGTGCCAGCAGGCAGACAGGGGTCATCTACGAGCAGTACTTC. Amino acids: CASRQTGVIYEQYF.